The 10 T cell receptor beta chains presented below share a single source sample, sequenced in a study of persistence of HIV-infected CD4 T cells. The libraries were made with immunoSEQ version 4 in survey mode. The method was immunoSEQ multiplex PCR; TCRdb's version includes in-frame clones alone and lacks a portion of them. The sample consists of around 48,000 clones, over 70% of them appearing once. For these receptors, no antigen is known. Cells were stimulated with CMV-infected fibroblast lysates at 8.5 to 10 ug/mL. Sorted nonresponding memory CD4+ T cells were CD40L-negative, CD69-negative, CD45RO-high. The sequencing used CD4+ T cells sorted from PBMCs after 18-hour stimulation, collected from a patient who received antiretroviral therapy. These receptors came from an adult man with HIV who was CMV-seropositive.

V usage is TRBV7-8 and J usage is TRBJ1-4; no definite D call. Germline V gene lookup returns CDR1 SGHVS and CDR2 FQNEAQ. V was shortened by 2 bases and J by 12 bases, with 13 bases between the two germline ends. CDR3 length equals 13 residues. The CDR3 sequence is CASSLSQAAELFF. The CDR3 DNA reads TGTGCCAGCAGCTTATCCCAGGCGGCGGAACTGTTTTTT.

The chain has TRBV28 and TRBJ2-7; 7 bases agree with TRBD1. V lost 5 bases, J lost 0 bases, and 4 bases stayed unmatched. The CDR3 is 14 residues long. In germline, CDR1 is MDHEN, CDR2 SYDVKM. CDR3 bases: TGTGCCAGCAGTAGGGGGCTATTCTCCTACGAGCAGTACTTC. Its protein is CASSRGLFSYEQYF.

This chain connects TRBV27 to TRBJ1-5, with 7 bases lining up with TRBD1. The CDR3 contains 18 residues. Trimming removed 5 bases from V and 3 bases from J; junction bases left unmatched: 16. Per germline, CDR1 MNHEY and CDR2 SMNVEV (reference sequence). CDR3 protein: CASSERRTGIEFNQPQHF. CDR3 nucleotide sequence: TGTGCCAGCAGTGAGAGACGGACAGGCATAGAATTCAATCAGCCCCAGCATTTT.

The chain is built from TRBV27 and TRBJ2-5; 16 nucleotides match TRBD2. V lost 6 bases and J lost 5; bases outside the gene matches: 6. Germline-derived CDR1 and CDR2 are MNHEY and SMNVEV (reference sequence). This CDR3 contains 16 residues. This chain's CDR3 is CASRGTSGGAVETQYF. The DNA of the CDR3 is TGTGCCAGCAGAGGGACTAGCGGGGGGGCGGTGGAGACCCAGTACTTC.

The chain joins TRBV19 to TRBJ1-6; the D is unclear. The length of the CDR3 is 13 residues. In germline, CDR1 is LNHDA, CDR2 SQIVND (reference sequence). Trimming took off 5 bases at V and 9 bases at J, with 11 bases between the two ends. The CDR3 DNA reads TGTGCCAGTAGTCAGAACCGGATTTCACCCCTCCACTTT. This encodes CASSQNRISPLHF.

The V gene is TRBV10-3, the J gene TRBJ1-1; the match to TRBD1 covers 7 bases. CDR3 length: 15 residues. V was clipped by 4 bases and J by 0 bases; unmatched bases: 5. Germline CDR1 reads ENHRY; CDR2 reads SYGVKD. The CDR3 reads CAISVTGDLNTEAFF. DNA of the CDR3: TGTGCCATCAGTGTAACAGGGGACCTGAACACTGAAGCTTTCTTT.

The chain is built from TRBV30 and TRBJ2-2, with D perhaps matching TRBD1 (7 bases). CDR3 length: 14 residues. Trimming stripped 3 bases from V and 5 bases from J, with 13 bases between. Germline V CDR1 and CDR2: GTSNPN, SVGIG (reference sequence). The DNA for the CDR3 is TGTGCCTGGAGGAGGCCAGGGGGGACCGGGGAGCTGTTTTTT. Protein sequence: CAWRRPGGTGELFF. The full variable domain, completed using reference TRBV30 and TRBJ2-2, is SQTIHQWPATLVQPVGSPLSLECTVEGTSNPNLYWYRQAAGRGLQLLFYSVGIGQISSEVPQNLSASRPQDRQFILSSKKLLLSDSGFYLCAWRRPGGTGELFFGEGSRLTVL.

This chain links TRBV10-3 with TRBJ1-5; 11 nucleotides agree with TRBD1. Germline-derived CDR1 and CDR2 are ENHRY and SYGVKD. The junction had 3 bases not matched to a gene; V was cut back by 1 base and J by 4 bases. CDR3 length: 16 amino acids. The CDR3 coding sequence is TGTGCCATCAGTGAGTACGGGACAGGGGGAAATCAGCCCCAGCATTTT. This sequence encodes CAISEYGTGGNQPQHF.

The chain recombines TRBV24-1 with TRBJ2-5; 9 bases align to TRBD2. The CDR3 length is 15 residues. Per germline, CDR1 KGHDR and CDR2 SFDVKD. V lost 0 bases, J lost 3 bases, and 1 base stayed unmatched. CDR3 region: CATSDLAGGKETQYF. DNA for the CDR3: TGTGCCACCAGTGATTTGGCGGGAGGGAAAGAGACCCAGTACTTC.

The chain joins TRBV27 to TRBJ2-1; D might be TRBD2 (5 bases). Germline assignment: CDR1 MNHEY and CDR2 SMNVEV (reference sequence). The CDR3 contains 15 residues. The ends were cut back, 0 bases at V and 9 bases at J, with 15 bases in the middle. As DNA, the CDR3 is TGTGCCAGCAGTTTATCGGGTCAAAACCGGGGTGAGCAGTTCTTC. As protein: CASSLSGQNRGEQFF.